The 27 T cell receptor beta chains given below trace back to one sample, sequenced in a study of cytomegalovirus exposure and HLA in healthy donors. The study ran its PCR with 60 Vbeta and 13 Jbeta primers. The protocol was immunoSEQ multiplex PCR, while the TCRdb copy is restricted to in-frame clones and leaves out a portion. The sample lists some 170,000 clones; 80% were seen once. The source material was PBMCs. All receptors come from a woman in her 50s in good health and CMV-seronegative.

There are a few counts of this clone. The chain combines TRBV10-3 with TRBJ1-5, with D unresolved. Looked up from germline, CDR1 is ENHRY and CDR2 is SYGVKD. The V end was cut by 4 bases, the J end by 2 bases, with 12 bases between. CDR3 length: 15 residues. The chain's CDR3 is CAISGAGDGNQPQHF. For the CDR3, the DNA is TGTGCCATCAGTGGGGCGGGCGATGGCAATCAGCCCCAGCATTTT.

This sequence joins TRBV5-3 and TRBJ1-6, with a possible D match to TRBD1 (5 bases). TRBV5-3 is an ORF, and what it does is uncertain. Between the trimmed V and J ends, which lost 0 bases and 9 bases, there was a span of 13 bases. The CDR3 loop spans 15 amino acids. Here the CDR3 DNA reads TGTGCCAGAAGCTTGGGGGGTCCTAGGGGTTCACCCCTCCACTTT. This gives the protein CARSLGGPRGSPLHF.

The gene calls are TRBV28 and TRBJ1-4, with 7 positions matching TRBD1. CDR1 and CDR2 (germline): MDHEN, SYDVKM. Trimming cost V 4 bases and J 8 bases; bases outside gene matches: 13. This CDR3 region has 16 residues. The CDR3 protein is CASSSPITGVREKLFF. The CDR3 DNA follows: TGTGCCAGCAGTTCCCCAATCACAGGGGTGAGGGAAAAACTGTTTTTT.

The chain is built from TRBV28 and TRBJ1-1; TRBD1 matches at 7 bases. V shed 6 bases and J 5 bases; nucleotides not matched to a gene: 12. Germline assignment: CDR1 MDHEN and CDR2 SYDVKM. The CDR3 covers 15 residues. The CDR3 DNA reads TGTGCCAGCAGCCGACGGACAGGCGGTAGGACTGAAGCTTTCTTT. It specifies CASSRRTGGRTEAFF.

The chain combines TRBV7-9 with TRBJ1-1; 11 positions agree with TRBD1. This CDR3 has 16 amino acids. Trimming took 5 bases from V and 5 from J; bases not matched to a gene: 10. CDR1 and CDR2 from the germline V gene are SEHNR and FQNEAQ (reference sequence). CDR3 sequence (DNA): TGTGCCAGCAGCCCTAGTGGGACAGGGGGTAGGACTGAAGCTTTCTTT. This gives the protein CASSPSGTGGRTEAFF.

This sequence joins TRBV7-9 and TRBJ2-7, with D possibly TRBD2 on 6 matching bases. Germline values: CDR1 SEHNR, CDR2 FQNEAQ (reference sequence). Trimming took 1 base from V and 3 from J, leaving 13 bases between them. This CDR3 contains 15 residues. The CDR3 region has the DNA TGTGCCAGCAGCTTAGTACCGTACGGGGGCTACGAGCAGTACTTC. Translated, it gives CASSLVPYGGYEQYF.

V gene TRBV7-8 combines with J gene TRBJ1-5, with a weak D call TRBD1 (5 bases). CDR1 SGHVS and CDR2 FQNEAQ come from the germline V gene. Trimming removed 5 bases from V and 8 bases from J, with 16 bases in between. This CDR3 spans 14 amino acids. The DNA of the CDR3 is TGTGCCAGCAGCCCCCTGGGGGGGACGGAGCCCCAGCATTTT. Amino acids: CASSPLGGTEPQHF. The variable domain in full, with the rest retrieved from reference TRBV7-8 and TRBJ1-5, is GAGVSQSPRYKVAKRGQDVALRCDPISGHVSLFWYQQALGQGPEFLTYFQNEAQLDKSGLPSDRFFAERPEGSVSTLKIQRTQQEDSAVYLCASSPLGGTEPQHFGDGTRLSIL.

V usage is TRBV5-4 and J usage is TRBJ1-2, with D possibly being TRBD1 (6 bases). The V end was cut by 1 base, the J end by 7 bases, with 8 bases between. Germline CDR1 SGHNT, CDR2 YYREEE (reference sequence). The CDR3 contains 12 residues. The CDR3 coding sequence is TGTGCCAGCAGCTTGACAGGGCCTGGCTACACCTTC. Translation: CASSLTGPGYTF.

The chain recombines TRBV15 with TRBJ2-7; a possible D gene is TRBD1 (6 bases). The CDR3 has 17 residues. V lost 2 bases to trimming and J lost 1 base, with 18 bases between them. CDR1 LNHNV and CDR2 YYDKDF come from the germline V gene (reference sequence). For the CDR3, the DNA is TGTGCCACCAGCAGATCCTTACAGGGATTCCCTTCCTACGAGCAGTACTTC. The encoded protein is CATSRSLQGFPSYEQYF. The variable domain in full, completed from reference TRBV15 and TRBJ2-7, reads DAMVIQNPRYQVTQFGKPVTLSCSQTLNHNVMYWYQQKSSQAPKLLFHYYDKDFNNEADTPDNFQSRRPNTSFCFLDIRSPGLGDTAMYLCATSRSLQGFPSYEQYFGPGTRLTVT.

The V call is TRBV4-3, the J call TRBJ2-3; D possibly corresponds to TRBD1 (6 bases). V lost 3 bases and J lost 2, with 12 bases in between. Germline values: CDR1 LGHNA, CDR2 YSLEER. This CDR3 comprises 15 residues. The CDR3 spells CASSHLTGSTDTQYF. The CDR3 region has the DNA TGCGCCAGCAGCCATCTTACAGGGTCCACAGATACGCAGTATTTT.

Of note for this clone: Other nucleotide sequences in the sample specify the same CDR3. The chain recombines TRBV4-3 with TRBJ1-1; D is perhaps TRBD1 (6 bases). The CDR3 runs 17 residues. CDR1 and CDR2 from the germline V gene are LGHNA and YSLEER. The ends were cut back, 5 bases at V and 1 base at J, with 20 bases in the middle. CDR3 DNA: TGCGCCAGCAGCTTTGCCCGGGACACCGAATCGAACACTGAAGCTTTCTTT. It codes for CASSFARDTESNTEAFF.

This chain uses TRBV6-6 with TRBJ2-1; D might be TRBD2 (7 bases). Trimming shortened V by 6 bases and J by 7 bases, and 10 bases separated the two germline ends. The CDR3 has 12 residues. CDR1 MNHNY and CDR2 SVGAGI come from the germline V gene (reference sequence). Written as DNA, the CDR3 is TGTGCCAGCAGCCGGGGGGCGAATGAGCAGTTCTTC. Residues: CASSRGANEQFF.

The CDR3 nucleotides are TGTGCCAGCAGAATAGCGGGGGCAAACACAGATACGCAGTATTTT. Translated, it gives CASRIAGANTDTQYF. The chain uses TRBV28 and TRBJ2-3, with 9 nucleotides matching TRBD2. V shed 6 bases, J shed 2 bases, and the junction held 6 bases outside the gene matches. The germline V gene encodes CDR1 MDHEN and CDR2 SYDVKM. The CDR3 consists of 15 residues. The entire variable domain, with the rest obtained from reference TRBV28 and TRBJ2-3, is as follows: DVKVTQSSRYLVKRTGEKVFLECVQDMDHENMFWYRQDPGLGLRLIYFSYDVKMKEKGDIPEGYSVSREKKERFSLILESASTNQTSMYLCASRIAGANTDTQYFGPGTRLTVL.

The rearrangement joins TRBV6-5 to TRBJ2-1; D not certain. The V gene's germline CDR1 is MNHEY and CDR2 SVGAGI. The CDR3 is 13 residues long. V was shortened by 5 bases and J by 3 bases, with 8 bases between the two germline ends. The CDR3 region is CASSPDFYNEQFF. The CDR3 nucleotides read TGTGCCAGCAGTCCCGACTTCTACAATGAGCAGTTCTTC.

The CDR3: CASSWAGNEQFF. DNA for the CDR3: TGTGCCAGCAGTTGGGCCGGCAATGAGCAGTTCTTC. The chain joins TRBV6-6 to TRBJ2-1, with D hard to call. CDR3 length equals 12 residues. Trimming shortened V by 4 bases and J by 6 bases, and 7 bases separated the two germline ends. Looked up from germline, CDR1 is MNHNY and CDR2 is SVGAGI (reference sequence).

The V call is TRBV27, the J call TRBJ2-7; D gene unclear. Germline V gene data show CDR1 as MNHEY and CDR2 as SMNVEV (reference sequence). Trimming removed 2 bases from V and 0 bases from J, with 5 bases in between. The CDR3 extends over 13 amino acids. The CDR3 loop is CASSLLSSYEQYF. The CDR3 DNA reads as TGTGCCAGCAGTTTACTTAGCTCCTACGAGCAGTACTTC.

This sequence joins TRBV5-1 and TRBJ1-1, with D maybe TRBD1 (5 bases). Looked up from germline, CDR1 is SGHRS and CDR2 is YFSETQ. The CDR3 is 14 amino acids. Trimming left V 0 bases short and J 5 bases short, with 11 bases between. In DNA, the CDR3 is TGCGCCAGCAGCTTGGGGCACCGGGGGACTGAAGCTTTCTTT. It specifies CASSLGHRGTEAFF.

CDR3 region: CASSLRQGYGYTF. The CDR3 region has the DNA TGTGCCAGCAGCTTACGACAGGGCTATGGCTACACCTTC. The genes are TRBV5-6 and TRBJ1-2, with 7 nucleotides matching TRBD1. V gave up 2 bases and J gave up 4 bases; unmatched junction bases: 2. The CDR3 consists of 13 residues. Looked up from germline, CDR1 is SGHDT and CDR2 is YYEEEE.

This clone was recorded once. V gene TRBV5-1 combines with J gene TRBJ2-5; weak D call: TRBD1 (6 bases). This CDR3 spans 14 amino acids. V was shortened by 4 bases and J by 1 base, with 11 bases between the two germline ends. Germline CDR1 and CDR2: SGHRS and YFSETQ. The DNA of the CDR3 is TGCGCCAGCAGCCCCGGGACAACCCAAGAGACCCAGTACTTC. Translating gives CASSPGTTQETQYF.

The CDR3 region has the DNA TGTGCCAGCAGCTCCTCGATAGGACTAGTCTCCTACAATGAGCAGTTCTTC. This translates into CASSSSIGLVSYNEQFF. This sequence joins TRBV7-9 and TRBJ2-1; 7 bases map to TRBD2. This CDR3 contains 17 residues. V lost 4 bases and J lost 0; bases outside the gene matches: 9. Germline CDR1 is SEHNR and CDR2 is FQNEAQ (reference sequence).

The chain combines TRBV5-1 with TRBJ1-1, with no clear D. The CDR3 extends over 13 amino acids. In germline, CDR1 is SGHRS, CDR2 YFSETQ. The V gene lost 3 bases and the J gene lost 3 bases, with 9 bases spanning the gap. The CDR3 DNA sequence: TGCGCCAGCAGCTCCGACGGGGACACTGAAGCTTTCTTT. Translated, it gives CASSSDGDTEAFF.

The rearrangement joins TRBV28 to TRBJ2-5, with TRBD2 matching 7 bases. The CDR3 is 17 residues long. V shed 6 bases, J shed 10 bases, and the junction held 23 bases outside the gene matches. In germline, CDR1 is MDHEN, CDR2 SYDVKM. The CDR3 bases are TGTGCCAGCAGATCGACCCTAACGGGGGGTCCCAGTTGGGACCAGTACTTC. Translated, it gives CASRSTLTGGPSWDQYF.

CDR3 DNA sequence: TGTGCCACCAGCAGACCCCAGGGGGGAGGCACTGAAGCTTTCTTT. Translating it yields CATSRPQGGGTEAFF. The chain recombines TRBV15 with TRBJ1-1, with TRBD1 identical over 7 bases. V lost 2 bases to trimming and J lost 4 bases; unmatched junction nucleotides: 7. The CDR3 runs to 15 residues. In germline, CDR1 is LNHNV, CDR2 YYDKDF (reference sequence).

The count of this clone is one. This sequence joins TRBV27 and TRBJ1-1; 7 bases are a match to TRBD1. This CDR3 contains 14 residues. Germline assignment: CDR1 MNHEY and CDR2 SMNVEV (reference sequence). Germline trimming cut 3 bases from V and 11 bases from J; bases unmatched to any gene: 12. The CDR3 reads CASSFLGQLPFAFF. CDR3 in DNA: TGTGCCAGCAGTTTTCTGGGACAGCTCCCTTTTGCTTTCTTT.

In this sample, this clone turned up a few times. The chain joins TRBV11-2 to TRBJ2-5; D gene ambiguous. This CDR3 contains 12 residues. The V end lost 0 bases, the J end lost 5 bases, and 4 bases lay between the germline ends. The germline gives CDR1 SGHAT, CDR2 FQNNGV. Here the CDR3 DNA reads TGTGCCAGCAGCTTAGATCAGGAGACCCAGTACTTC. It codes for CASSLDQETQYF.

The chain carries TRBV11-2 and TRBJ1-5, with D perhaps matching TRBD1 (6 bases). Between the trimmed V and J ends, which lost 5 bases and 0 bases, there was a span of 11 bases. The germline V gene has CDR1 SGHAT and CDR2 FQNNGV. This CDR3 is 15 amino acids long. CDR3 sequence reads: CASSTGTLSNQPQHF. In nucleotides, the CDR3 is TGTGCCAGCAGCACCGGGACACTTAGCAATCAGCCCCAGCATTTT.

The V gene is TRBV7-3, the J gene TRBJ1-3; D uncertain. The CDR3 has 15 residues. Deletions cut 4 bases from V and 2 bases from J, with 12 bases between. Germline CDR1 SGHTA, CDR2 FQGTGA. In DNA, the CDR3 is TGTGCCAGCAGCTCCTACCCCGGGGCTGGAAACACCATATATTTT. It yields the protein CASSSYPGAGNTIYF.